This entry lists 15 T cell receptor beta chains sequenced from one sample in a study of human T cells and chemical hapten exposure. TCRdb reprocessed the RACE reads with MiXCR, giving one entry per CDR3 protein. Among about 350,000 distinct CDR3 sequences listed, about 5% were seen once. Documented time point: pre-sensitization, week 0. Treatment of the sample: therapeutic diphenylcyclopropenone sensitization with weekly scalp DPC. Material: whole blood, obtained in connection with sensitization to the hapten diphenylcyclopropenone (DPC). The receptors derive from a woman younger than 30 with alopecia areata. Some clones in this sample may be carry-over from other donors' samples.

This clonotype occurred a few times. The rearrangement joins TRBV12-3 or TRBV12-4 to TRBJ2-3, with D possibly called TRBD1 or TRBD2 (5 bases each). This CDR3 is built from 10 residues. V lost 9 bases to trimming and J lost 5 bases, with 6 bases between them. The CDR3 DNA sequence: TGTGCCAGTGGGGGAGATACGCAGTATTTT. Its protein product is CASGGDTQYF.

The chain carries TRBV20-1 and TRBJ2-7; 9 bases match TRBD1. Germline lookup yields CDR1 DFQATT and CDR2 SNEGSKA (reference sequence). Trimming cost V 0 bases and J 2 bases; bases outside gene matches: 5. There are 15 residues in the CDR3. The CDR3 loop reads CSARDRDRVPYEQYF. DNA of the CDR3: TGCAGTGCTAGAGACCGGGACAGGGTCCCCTACGAGCAGTACTTC.

In this sample, this clonotype turned up many times. The J gene is TRBJ1-4, the V gene TRBV7-9, with TRBD1 as a possible D gene (5 bases). This CDR3 region has 15 residues. V dropped 5 bases and J dropped 4 bases, with 14 bases sitting between them. Germline lookup yields CDR1 SEHNR and CDR2 FQNEAQ (reference sequence). The CDR3 protein is CASSPLGDHNEKLFF. As DNA, the CDR3 is TGTGCCAGCAGCCCACTGGGGGACCATAATGAAAAACTGTTTTTT.

The V and J genes are TRBV27 and TRBJ1-1; D is unresolved. Trimming stripped 3 bases from V and 0 bases from J, with 17 bases between. Germline loops: CDR1 MNHEY, CDR2 SMNVEV (reference sequence). The CDR3 is 17 amino acids. Here the CDR3 reads CASSFNMPSLMNTEAFF. Here the CDR3 DNA reads TGTGCCAGCAGTTTTAACATGCCCTCTCTGATGAACACTGAAGCTTTCTTT.

This clonotype was recorded many times. The chain employs TRBV7-2 and TRBJ2-6, with 8 bases lining up with TRBD1. CDR3 size: 15 residues. Germline CDR1 SGHTA, CDR2 FQGNSA. Trimming removed 4 bases from V and 2 bases from J; junction bases left unmatched: 1. The CDR3 nucleotides read TGTGCCAGCAGCTCGGACAGGGCTGGGGCCAACGTCCTGACTTTC. Encoded protein: CASSSDRAGANVLTF.

This clonotype was seen a handful of times. The rearrangement joins TRBV20-1 to TRBJ2-7; 7 bases fit TRBD1. There are 16 residues in the CDR3. V was pared by 0 bases and J by 2 bases, with 10 bases of the junction left unmatched. Germline V gene sequence: CDR1 DFQATT, CDR2 SNEGSKA (reference sequence). CDR3 region: CSARDPDRESTYEQYF. DNA of the CDR3: TGCAGTGCTAGAGACCCTGACAGGGAATCAACCTACGAGCAGTACTTC.

Ten or more counts support this clonotype. The chain combines TRBV18 with TRBJ1-5; D is possibly TRBD1 (6 bases). From germline, CDR1 is KGHSH and CDR2 LQKENI. The CDR3 consists of 15 residues. The V and J ends lost 4 bases and 1 base respectively, with 11 bases between them. CDR3 DNA sequence: TGTGCCAGCTCACTTAGGCAGGGGAGCAATCAGCCCCAGCATTTT. It specifies CASSLRQGSNQPQHF.

This clonotype was recorded many times. V usage is TRBV4-2 and J usage is TRBJ1-6, with 7 bases lining up with TRBD1. Germline CDR1 LGHNA, CDR2 YNFKEQ. Unmatched junction bases numbered 14, after V lost 5 bases and J lost 1 base. This CDR3 is built from 19 residues. The CDR3 DNA follows: TGTGCCAGCAGCTTTATAGGGGACAGCGGAGTTTCCTATAATTCACCCCTCCACTTT. This gives the protein CASSFIGDSGVSYNSPLHF.

This clonotype appeared a single time. The CDR3 loop reads CAGRGIRSGNTIYF. The CDR3 coding sequence is TGTGCCGGAAGGGGGATTAGATCTGGAAACACCATATATTTT. The V call is TRBV2, the J call TRBJ1-3; a weak D match, TRBD1 (6 bases). Germline CDR1 reads SNHLY; CDR2 reads FYNNEI. V lost 11 bases and J 1 base, leaving 15 bases between the germline ends. This CDR3 contains 14 residues.

This clonotype was picked up a small number of times. This rearrangement joins TRBV7-3 to TRBJ2-7; 8 bases line up with TRBD1. V lost 5 bases to trimming and J lost 9 bases; unmatched junction nucleotides: 15. The CDR3 is made up of 15 amino acids. Germline V CDR1 and CDR2: SGHTA, FQGTGA. DNA of the CDR3: TGTGCCAGCAGCCCAATACCGGGGACAGGAGTCCGGCAGTACTTC. Its translation is CASSPIPGTGVRQYF.

This clonotype appeared a few times. CDR3 bases: TGCGCCAGCAGCCAAGATTGGCAGGTCTATGGCTACACCTTC. Its protein is CASSQDWQVYGYTF. The gene calls are TRBV4-1 and TRBJ1-2; D not resolved. V lost 0 bases and J 4 bases, leaving 9 bases between the germline ends. Germline V gene data show CDR1 as MGHRA and CDR2 as YSYEKL. This CDR3 has 14 amino acids.

Ten or more counts support this clonotype. The chain recombines TRBV28 with TRBJ1-6, with a possible D match to TRBD1 (6 bases). From germline, CDR1 is MDHEN and CDR2 SYDVKM. Trimming took off 6 bases at V and 5 bases at J, with 14 bases between the two ends. The length of the CDR3 is 15 residues. Written as DNA, the CDR3 is TGTGCCAGCAGCCCCGGGGGCGCGAATAATTCACCCCTCCACTTT. This gives the protein CASSPGGANNSPLHF.

This clonotype turned up a few times. The J gene is TRBJ2-7, the V gene TRBV5-5, with D possibly being TRBD2 (6 bases). V was shortened by 0 bases and J by 7 bases, with 14 bases between the two germline ends. The CDR3 loop spans 14 amino acids. Germline lookup yields CDR1 SGHKS and CDR2 YYEKEE (reference sequence). Here the CDR3 reads CASSLVVGLGEQYF. The CDR3 nucleotides are TGTGCCAGCAGCTTGGTGGTGGGACTGGGTGAGCAGTACTTC.

J is TRBJ2-3 and V is TRBV27; D is unclear. This CDR3 region has 12 residues. Trimming left V 5 bases short and J 4 bases short, with 7 bases between. Germline V gives CDR1 MNHEY, CDR2 SMNVEV (reference sequence). The CDR3 DNA is TGTGCCAGCAGTACGGGTGCAGATACGCAGTATTTT. This codes for CASSTGADTQYF.

The CDR3 here is CASSLRGGRGTGELFF. The CDR3 coding sequence is TGTGCCAGCAGCCTACGGGGGGGCCGTGGCACCGGGGAGCTGTTTTTT. The chain has TRBV3-1 and TRBJ2-2, with TRBD2 identical over 8 bases. The germline V gene encodes CDR1 LGHDT and CDR2 YNNKEL (reference sequence). Losses at the gene ends were 4 bases for V and 4 bases for J; bases not matched to a gene: 8. The CDR3 is 16 amino acids.